The clone carrying this T cell receptor beta chain was observed a few times. This sample was taken from a study of immune evolution from preneoplasia to lung adenocarcinoma. Clones were sequenced by immunoSEQ multiplex PCR, and TCRdb holds only the in-frame ones, with some missing. This table has about 4,600 clones, 74% appearing once. The receptor's source is a person aged 55-80 years with lung adenocarcinoma. The specimen was FFPE adjacent normal lung tissue.

The CDR3 DNA reads as TGCGCCAGCAGCCAGGCGGGGGAACTAGCAGGCGAGCAGTACTTC. It codes for CASSQAGELAGEQYF. The J gene is TRBJ2-7, the V gene TRBV4-1, with 7 bases identical to TRBD2. Germline-derived CDR1 and CDR2 are MGHRA and YSYEKL. Losses at the gene ends were 3 bases for V and 6 bases for J; bases not matched to a gene: 11. The CDR3 covers 15 residues.